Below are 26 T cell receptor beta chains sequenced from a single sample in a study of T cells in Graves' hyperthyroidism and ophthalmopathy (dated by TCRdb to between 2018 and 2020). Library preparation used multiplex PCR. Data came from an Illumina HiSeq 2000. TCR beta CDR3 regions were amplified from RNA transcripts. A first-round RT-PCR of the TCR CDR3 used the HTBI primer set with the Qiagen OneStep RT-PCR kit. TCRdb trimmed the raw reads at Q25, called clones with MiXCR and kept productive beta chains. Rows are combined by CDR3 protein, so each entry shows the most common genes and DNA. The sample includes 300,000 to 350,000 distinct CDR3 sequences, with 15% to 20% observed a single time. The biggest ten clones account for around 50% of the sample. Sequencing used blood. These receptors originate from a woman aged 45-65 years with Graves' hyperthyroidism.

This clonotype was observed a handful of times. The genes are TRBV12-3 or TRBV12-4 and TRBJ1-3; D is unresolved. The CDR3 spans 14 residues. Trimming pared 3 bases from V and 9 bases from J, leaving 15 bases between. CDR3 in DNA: TGTGCCAGCAGTTTCGAGGGTATTTCGGGCACCATATATTTT. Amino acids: CASSFEGISGTIYF.

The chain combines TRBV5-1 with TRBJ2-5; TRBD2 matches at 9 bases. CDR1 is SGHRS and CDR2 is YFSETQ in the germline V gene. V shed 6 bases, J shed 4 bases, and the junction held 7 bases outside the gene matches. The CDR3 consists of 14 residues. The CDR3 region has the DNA TGCGCCAGCACGGGCGGGGGGGCCACAGAGACCCAGTACTTC. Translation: CASTGGGATETQYF. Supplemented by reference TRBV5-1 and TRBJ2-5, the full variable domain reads KAGVTQTPRYLIKTRGQQVTLSCSPISGHRSVSWYQQTPGQGLQFLFEYFSETQRNKGNFPGRFSGRQFSNSRSEMNVSTLELGDSALYLCASTGGGATETQYFGPGTRLLVL.

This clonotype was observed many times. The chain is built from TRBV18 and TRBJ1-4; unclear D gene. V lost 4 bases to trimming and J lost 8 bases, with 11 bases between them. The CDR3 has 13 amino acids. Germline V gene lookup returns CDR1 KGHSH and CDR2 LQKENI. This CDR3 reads CASSRNREEKLFF. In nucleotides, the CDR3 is TGTGCCAGCTCACGCAACCGGGAGGAAAAACTGTTTTTT.

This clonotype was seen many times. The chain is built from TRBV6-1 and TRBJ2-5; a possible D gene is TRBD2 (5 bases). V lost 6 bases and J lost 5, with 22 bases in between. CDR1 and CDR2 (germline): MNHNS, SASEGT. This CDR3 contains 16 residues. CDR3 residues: CASSFGWRASLETQYF. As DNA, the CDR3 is TGTGCCAGCAGCTTCGGGTGGCGGGCCTCCCTGGAGACCCAGTACTTC.

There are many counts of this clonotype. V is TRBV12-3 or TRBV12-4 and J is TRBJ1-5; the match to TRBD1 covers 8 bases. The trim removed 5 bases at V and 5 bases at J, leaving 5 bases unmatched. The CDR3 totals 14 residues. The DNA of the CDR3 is TGTGCCAGCAGTCTACAGGGGGGAGATCAGCCCCAGCATTTT. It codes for CASSLQGGDQPQHF.

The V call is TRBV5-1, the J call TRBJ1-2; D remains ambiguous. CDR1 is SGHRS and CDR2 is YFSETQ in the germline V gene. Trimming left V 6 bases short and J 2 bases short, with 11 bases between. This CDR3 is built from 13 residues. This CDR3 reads CASTSMGNYGYTF. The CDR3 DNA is TGCGCCAGCACCTCCATGGGCAACTATGGCTACACCTTC. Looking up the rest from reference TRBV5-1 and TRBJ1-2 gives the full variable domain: KAGVTQTPRYLIKTRGQQVTLSCSPISGHRSVSWYQQTPGQGLQFLFEYFSETQRNKGNFPGRFSGRQFSNSRSEMNVSTLELGDSALYLCASTSMGNYGYTFGSGTRLTVV.

The CDR3 DNA sequence: TGTGCCAGCAGCTTGTTGGCAGATAATTCACCCCTCCACTTT. This translates into CASSLLADNSPLHF. The chain joins TRBV5-5 to TRBJ1-6; D remains unclear. Germline V gene data show CDR1 as SGHKS and CDR2 as YYEKEE (reference sequence). The CDR3 is 14 amino acids. The V gene lost 1 base and the J gene lost 5 bases, with 7 bases spanning the gap.

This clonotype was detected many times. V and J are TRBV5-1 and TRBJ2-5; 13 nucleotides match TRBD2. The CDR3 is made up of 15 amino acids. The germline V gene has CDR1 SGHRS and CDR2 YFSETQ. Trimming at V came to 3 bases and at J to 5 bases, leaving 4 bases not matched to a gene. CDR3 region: CASSSRTSGSETQYF. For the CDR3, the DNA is TGCGCCAGCAGCTCGCGGACTAGCGGGAGCGAGACCCAGTACTTC.

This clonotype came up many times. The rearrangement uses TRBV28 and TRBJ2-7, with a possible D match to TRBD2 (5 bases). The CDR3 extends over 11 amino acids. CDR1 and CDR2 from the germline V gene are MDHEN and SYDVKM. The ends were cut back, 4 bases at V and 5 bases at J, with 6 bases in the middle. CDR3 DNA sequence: TGTGCCAGCAGTTGGACTCACGAGCAGTACTTC. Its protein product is CASSWTHEQYF.

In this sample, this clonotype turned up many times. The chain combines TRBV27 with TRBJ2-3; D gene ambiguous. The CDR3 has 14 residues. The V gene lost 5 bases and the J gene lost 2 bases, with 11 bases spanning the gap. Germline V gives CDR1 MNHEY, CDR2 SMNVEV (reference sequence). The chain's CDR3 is CASSPNPNTDTQYF. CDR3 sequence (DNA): TGTGCCAGCAGTCCCAACCCTAACACAGATACGCAGTATTTT.

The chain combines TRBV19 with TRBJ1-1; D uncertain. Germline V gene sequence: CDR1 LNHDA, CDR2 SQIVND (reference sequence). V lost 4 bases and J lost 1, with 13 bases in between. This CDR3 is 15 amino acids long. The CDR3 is CASSNGWARNTEAFF. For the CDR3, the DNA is TGTGCCAGTAGTAATGGCTGGGCTCGGAACACTGAAGCTTTCTTT.

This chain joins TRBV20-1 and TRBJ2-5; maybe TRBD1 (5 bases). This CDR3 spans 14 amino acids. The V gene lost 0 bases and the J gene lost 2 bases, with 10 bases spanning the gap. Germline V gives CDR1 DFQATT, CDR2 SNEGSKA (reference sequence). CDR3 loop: CSARDPRQQETQYF. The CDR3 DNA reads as TGCAGTGCTAGAGATCCGAGACAGCAAGAGACCCAGTACTTC.

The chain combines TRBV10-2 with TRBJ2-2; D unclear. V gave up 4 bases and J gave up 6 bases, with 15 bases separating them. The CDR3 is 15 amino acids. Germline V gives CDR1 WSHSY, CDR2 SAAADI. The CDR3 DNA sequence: TGCGCCAGCAGTGGCATAGGACCCTCGGCCGGGGAGCTGTTTTTT. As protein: CASSGIGPSAGELFF.

In DNA form, the CDR3 reads TGTGCCAGCAGCCCTAGCGGGGGGCTCTACAATGAGCAGTTCTTC. This encodes CASSPSGGLYNEQFF. The chain has TRBV7-3 and TRBJ2-1; 11 bases map to TRBD2. The CDR3 length is 15 residues. V gave up 5 bases and J gave up 3 bases; unmatched junction bases: 3. Germline V gene data show CDR1 as SGHTA and CDR2 as FQGTGA.

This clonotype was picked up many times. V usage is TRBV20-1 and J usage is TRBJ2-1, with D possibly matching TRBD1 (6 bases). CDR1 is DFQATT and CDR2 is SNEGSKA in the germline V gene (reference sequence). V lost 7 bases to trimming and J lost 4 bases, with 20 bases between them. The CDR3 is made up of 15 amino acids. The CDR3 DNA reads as TGCAGTGTAGAGGGTAGGACAGCAAGTTACAATGAGCAGTTCTTC. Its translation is CSVEGRTASYNEQFF.

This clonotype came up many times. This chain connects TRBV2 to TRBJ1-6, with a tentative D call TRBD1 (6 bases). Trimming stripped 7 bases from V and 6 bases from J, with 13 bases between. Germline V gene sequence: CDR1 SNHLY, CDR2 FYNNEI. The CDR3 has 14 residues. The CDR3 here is CASKAGRGNSPLHF. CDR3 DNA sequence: TGTGCCAGCAAGGCAGGCAGGGGTAATTCACCCCTCCACTTT.

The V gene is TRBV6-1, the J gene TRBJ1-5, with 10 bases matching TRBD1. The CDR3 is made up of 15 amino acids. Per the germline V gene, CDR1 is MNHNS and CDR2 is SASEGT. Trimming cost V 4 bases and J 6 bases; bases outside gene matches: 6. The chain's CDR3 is CASSAGQGGGQPQHF. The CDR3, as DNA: TGTGCCAGCAGTGCTGGACAGGGGGGAGGTCAGCCCCAGCATTTT.

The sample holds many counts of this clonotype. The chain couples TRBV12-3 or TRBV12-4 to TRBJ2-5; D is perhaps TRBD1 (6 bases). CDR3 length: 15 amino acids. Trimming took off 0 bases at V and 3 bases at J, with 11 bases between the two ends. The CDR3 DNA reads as TGTGCCAGCAGTTTAGCGGGGGCGCGAGAAGAGACCCAGTACTTC. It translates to CASSLAGAREETQYF.

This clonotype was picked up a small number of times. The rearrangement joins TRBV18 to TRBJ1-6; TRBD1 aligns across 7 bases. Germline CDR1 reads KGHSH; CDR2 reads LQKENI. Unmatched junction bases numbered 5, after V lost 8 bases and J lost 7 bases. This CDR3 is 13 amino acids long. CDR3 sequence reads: CASHGTVNSPLHF. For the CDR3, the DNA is TGTGCCAGCCACGGGACAGTAAATTCACCCCTCCACTTT.

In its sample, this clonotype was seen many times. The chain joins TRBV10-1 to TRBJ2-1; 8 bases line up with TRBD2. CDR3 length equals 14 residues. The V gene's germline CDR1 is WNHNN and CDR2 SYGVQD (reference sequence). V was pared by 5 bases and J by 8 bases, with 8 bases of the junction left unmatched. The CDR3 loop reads CASSPSGSWDEQFF. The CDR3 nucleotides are TGCGCCAGCAGTCCGAGCGGGAGTTGGGATGAGCAGTTCTTC.

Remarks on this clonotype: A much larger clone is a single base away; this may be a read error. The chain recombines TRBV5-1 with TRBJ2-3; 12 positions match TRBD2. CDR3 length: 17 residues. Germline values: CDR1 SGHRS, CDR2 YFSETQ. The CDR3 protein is CASSSGTTSGSTDPQYF. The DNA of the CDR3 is TGCGCCAGCAGCTCGGGGACGACTAGCGGGAGCACAGATCCGCAGTATTTT.

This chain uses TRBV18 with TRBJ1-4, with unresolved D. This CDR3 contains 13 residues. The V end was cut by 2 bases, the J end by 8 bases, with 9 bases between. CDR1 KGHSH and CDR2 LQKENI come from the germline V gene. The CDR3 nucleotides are TGTGCCAGCTCACCAAGGAGGGTCGAAAAACTGTTTTTT. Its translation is CASSPRRVEKLFF.

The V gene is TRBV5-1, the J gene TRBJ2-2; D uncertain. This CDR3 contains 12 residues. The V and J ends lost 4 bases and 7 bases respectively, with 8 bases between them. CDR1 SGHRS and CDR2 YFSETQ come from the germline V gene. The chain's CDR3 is CASSPDGGELFF. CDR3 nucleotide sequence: TGCGCCAGCAGCCCTGACGGCGGGGAGCTGTTTTTT.

The CDR3 DNA reads TGCGCCAGCACCGGTGGGGACCGGCTTGGCTACACCTTC. It is translated as CASTGGDRLGYTF. This chain connects TRBV5-1 to TRBJ1-2; a possible D gene is TRBD1 (5 bases). Germline V gene lookup returns CDR1 SGHRS and CDR2 YFSETQ. V was pared by 6 bases and J by 7 bases, with 16 bases between. The length of the CDR3 is 13 residues.

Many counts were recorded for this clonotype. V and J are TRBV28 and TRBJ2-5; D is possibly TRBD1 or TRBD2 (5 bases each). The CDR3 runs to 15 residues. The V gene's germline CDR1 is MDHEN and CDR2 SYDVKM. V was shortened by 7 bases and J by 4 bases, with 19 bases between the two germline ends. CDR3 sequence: CASTAPGARVETQYF. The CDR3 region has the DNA TGTGCCAGCACCGCTCCCGGGGCCAGGGTAGAGACCCAGTACTTC.

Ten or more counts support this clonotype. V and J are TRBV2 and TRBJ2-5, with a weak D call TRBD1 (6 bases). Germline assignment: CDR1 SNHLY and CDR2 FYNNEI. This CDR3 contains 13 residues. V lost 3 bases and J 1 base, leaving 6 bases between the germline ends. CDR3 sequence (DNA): TGTGCCAGCAGTGAGGACAGCCAAGAGACCCAGTACTTC. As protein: CASSEDSQETQYF.